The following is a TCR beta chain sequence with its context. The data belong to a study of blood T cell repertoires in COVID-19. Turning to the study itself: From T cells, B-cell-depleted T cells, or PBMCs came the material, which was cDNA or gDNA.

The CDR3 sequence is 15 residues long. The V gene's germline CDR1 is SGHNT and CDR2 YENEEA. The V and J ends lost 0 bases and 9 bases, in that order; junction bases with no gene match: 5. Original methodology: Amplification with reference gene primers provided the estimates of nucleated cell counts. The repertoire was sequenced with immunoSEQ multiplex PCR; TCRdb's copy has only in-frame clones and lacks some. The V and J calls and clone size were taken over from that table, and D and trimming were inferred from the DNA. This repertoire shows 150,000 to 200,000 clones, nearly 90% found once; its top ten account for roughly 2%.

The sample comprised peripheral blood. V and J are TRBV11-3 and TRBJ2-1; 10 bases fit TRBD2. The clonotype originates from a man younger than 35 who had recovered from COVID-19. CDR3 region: CASSLELAGTGEQFF. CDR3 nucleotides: TGTGCCAGCAGCTTAGAACTAGCGGGAACGGGTGAGCAGTTCTTC.